Each of the 8 T cell receptor beta chains below was sequenced from the same sample in a study of T cell responses to AZD1222 COVID-19 vaccine. Generated by immunoSEQ multiplex PCR, the TCRdb table keeps only in-frame clones and is missing some. This table has approximately 120,000 clones, about 89% appearing once. The material sequenced was peripheral blood, taken 28 days after the second AZD1222 dose. The receptors originated from an adult who received the AZD1222 COVID-19 vaccine.

The chain has TRBV18 and TRBJ1-3; 8 positions agree with TRBD1. CDR3 size: 17 residues. Germline trimming cut 3 bases from V and 2 bases from J; bases unmatched to any gene: 9. Germline V CDR1 and CDR2: KGHSH, LQKENI. As DNA, the CDR3 is TGTGCCAGCTCACCCGATACAGGGGGAGGAACTGGAAACACCATATATTTT. This gives the protein CASSPDTGGGTGNTIYF.

The chain carries TRBV9 and TRBJ1-4; D remains ambiguous. The CDR3 has 15 residues. Trimming removed 0 bases from V and 7 bases from J, with 13 bases in between. From germline, CDR1 is SGDLS and CDR2 YYNGEE. CDR3 residues: CASSVGEGIGEKLFF. CDR3 bases: TGTGCCAGCAGCGTAGGAGAAGGGATCGGTGAAAAACTGTTTTTT.

The chain links TRBV7-9 to TRBJ2-1, with D possibly being TRBD2 (6 bases). The germline CDR1 and CDR2 sequences are SEHNR and FQNEAQ (reference sequence). The CDR3 is made up of 14 amino acids. V shed 4 bases and J shed 5 bases, with 12 bases lying between them. In DNA, the CDR3 is TGTGCCAGCAGCTCGAGAAGGGAGGACAATGAGCAGTTCTTC. Its protein product is CASSSRREDNEQFF.

The V and J genes are TRBV5-8 and TRBJ1-5; possibly TRBD1 for D (5 bases). The CDR3 runs 12 residues. Germline-derived CDR1 and CDR2 are SGHTS and YDEGEE. The V end lost 7 bases, the J end lost 7 bases, and 12 bases lay between the germline ends. As DNA, the CDR3 is TGTGCCAGCTCACCACAGGCACAGCCCCAGCATTTT. Protein sequence: CASSPQAQPQHF.

This clone is a singleton in its sample. The rearrangement links TRBV30 to TRBJ2-7; D is unclear. Germline assignment: CDR1 GTSNPN and CDR2 SVGIG (reference sequence). Trimming cost V 1 base and J 9 bases, with 7 bases left between them. The CDR3 length is 10 residues. CDR3 DNA: TGTGCCTGGAGTGGACCCGGGCAGTACTTC. Protein sequence: CAWSGPGQYF.

The CDR3 loop reads CASSPSSYNSPLHF. For the CDR3, the DNA is TGTGCCAGCTCACCTAGCTCCTATAATTCACCCCTCCACTTT. V gene TRBV18 combines with J gene TRBJ1-6; D gene ambiguous. Between the trimmed V and J ends, which lost 3 bases and 0 bases, there was a span of 3 bases. Germline CDR1 reads KGHSH; CDR2 reads LQKENI. This CDR3 is 14 amino acids long.

This clone has only one observation. V usage is TRBV7-9 and J usage is TRBJ2-1; the D gene is possibly TRBD2 (5 bases). The germline CDR1 and CDR2 sequences are SEHNR and FQNEAQ (reference sequence). Trimming cost V 5 bases and J 0 bases, with 11 bases left between them. The CDR3 runs 15 residues. The CDR3 bases are TGTGCCAGCAGCCCCTCGGGATCCTCCTACAATGAGCAGTTCTTC. As protein: CASSPSGSSYNEQFF.

This clone showed up just once. This chain links TRBV7-7 with TRBJ2-2, with D possibly matching TRBD2 (7 bases). The CDR3 has 15 amino acids. V gave up 5 bases and J gave up 1 base, with 11 bases separating them. Germline CDR1 and CDR2: SSHAT and FNYEAQ (reference sequence). CDR3 DNA: TGTGCCAGCAGCCCCGGGGGGCGGAACACCGGGGAGCTGTTTTTT. This encodes CASSPGGRNTGELFF.